The 27 T cell receptor beta chains in this list originate from one sample, sequenced in a study of T cells in Graves' hyperthyroidism and ophthalmopathy. Regions amplified from RNA transcripts were the TCR beta CDR3 regions. The HTBI primer set was used in a first-round RT-PCR of the TCR CDR3. Via MiXCR, TCRdb re-called the multiplex PCR reads, giving one row per CDR3 protein. The sample holds approximately 570,000 distinct CDR3 sequences, 15% to 20% seen once. The material sequenced was blood. Source of these receptors: a man in his forties with Graves' ophthalmopathy.

This clonotype appeared a few times. The chain employs TRBV7-2 and TRBJ2-1, with D perhaps matching TRBD1 (6 bases). The CDR3 length is 13 residues. Germline CDR1 is SGHTA and CDR2 is FQGNSA. V was cut by 1 base and J by 15 bases, with 16 bases left in between. DNA for the CDR3: TGTGCCAGCAGCTTAGATGTGGGGGCGGCGGGGTTCTTC. Translation gives CASSLDVGAAGFF.

V usage is TRBV7-3 and J usage is TRBJ2-2, with D uncertain. Trimming stripped 1 base from V and 7 bases from J, with 10 bases between. This CDR3 has 14 residues. In germline, CDR1 is SGHTA, CDR2 FQGTGA. The CDR3 DNA reads as TGTGCCAGCAGCTTAAACCCCCGTGACGGGGAGCTGTTTTTT. Residues: CASSLNPRDGELFF.

This clonotype was recorded at least ten times. V is TRBV7-2 and J is TRBJ2-2; no definite D call. Germline lookup yields CDR1 SGHTA and CDR2 FQGNSA. Trimming took 1 base from V and 6 from J, leaving 9 bases between them. The CDR3 is 14 amino acids. CDR3 DNA sequence: TGTGCCAGCAGCTTAGGTCCCGGCCCCGGGGAGCTGTTTTTT. Translated: CASSLGPGPGELFF.

This clonotype was detected ten times or more. The chain joins TRBV18 to TRBJ2-7, with 9 bases matching TRBD2. Looked up from germline, CDR1 is KGHSH and CDR2 is LQKENI. V trimming: 0 bases; J trimming: 5 bases; junction bases outside the gene matches: 5. The CDR3 runs to 15 residues. CDR3 region: CASSPPAGGPHEQYF. In nucleotides, the CDR3 is TGTGCCAGCTCACCACCGGCGGGGGGGCCCCACGAGCAGTACTTC. Full variable domain (missing parts from reference TRBV18 and TRBJ2-7): NAGVMQNPRHLVRRRGQEARLRCSPMKGHSHVYWYRQLPEEGLKFMVYLQKENIIDESGMPKERFSAEFPKEGPSILRIQQVVRGDSAAYFCASSPPAGGPHEQYFGPGTRLTVT.

This clonotype came up a few times. V usage is TRBV6-2 or TRBV6-3 and J usage is TRBJ1-1, with 8 bases that match TRBD1. CDR1 is MNHEY and CDR2 is SVGEGT in the germline V gene. The CDR3 runs to 12 residues. V dropped 6 bases and J dropped 11; count of bases not matched to a gene: 8. The CDR3 sequence: CASSHDRDRAFF. In DNA, the CDR3 is TGTGCCAGCAGCCACGACCGGGACAGGGCTTTCTTT.

This sequence joins TRBV19 and TRBJ1-1, with D possibly matching TRBD1 (5 bases). The CDR3 totals 14 residues. The germline gives CDR1 LNHDA, CDR2 SQIVND (reference sequence). V lost 7 bases and J lost 0, with 12 bases in between. Here the CDR3 DNA reads TGTGCCAGTACCCCGGACACGATGAACACTGAAGCTTTCTTT. It encodes CASTPDTMNTEAFF.

This clonotype has a count of ten or more. The chain combines TRBV20-1 with TRBJ2-1, with 10 bases lining up with TRBD2. Germline CDR1 reads DFQATT; CDR2 reads SNEGSKA (reference sequence). This CDR3 region has 16 residues. Unmatched junction bases numbered 6, after V lost 3 bases and J lost 1 base. The DNA of the CDR3 is TGCAGTGCTAGGAGGCCAGCGGGGGGGTCCTACAATGAGCAGTTCTTC. Its translation: CSARRPAGGSYNEQFF.

This clonotype came up many times. The chain combines TRBV5-1 with TRBJ2-3, with no clear D. Looked up from germline, CDR1 is SGHRS and CDR2 is YFSETQ. Between the trimmed V and J ends, which lost 4 bases and 0 bases, there was a span of 9 bases. The CDR3 has 14 amino acids. The CDR3 DNA reads as TGCGCCAGCAGCGCAACAGCGAGCACAGATACGCAGTATTTT. This gives the protein CASSATASTDTQYF.

This clonotype was recorded at least ten times. This sequence joins TRBV4-3 and TRBJ1-1, with 7 bases matching TRBD1. From germline, CDR1 is LGHNA and CDR2 YSLEER. Germline trimming cut 8 bases from V and 2 bases from J; bases unmatched to any gene: 5. This CDR3 contains 13 residues. The CDR3 region is CASRGTDNTEAFF. The CDR3 region has the DNA TGCGCCAGCCGAGGGACAGACAACACTGAAGCTTTCTTT.

The chain uses TRBV15 and TRBJ1-1, with D hard to call. V was cut by 0 bases and J by 8 bases, with 10 bases left in between. Germline loops: CDR1 LNHNV, CDR2 YYDKDF (reference sequence). The CDR3 is 13 amino acids. CDR3 sequence (DNA): TGTGCCACCAGCAGAGATTTTACGGCGGAAGCTTTCTTT. Amino acids: CATSRDFTAEAFF.

This clonotype was seen a handful of times. The chain joins TRBV5-8 to TRBJ1-5, with a possible D match to TRBD1 (5 bases). Germline V lookup: CDR1 SGHTS, CDR2 YDEGEE. Deletions cut 1 base from V and 5 bases from J, with 13 bases between. The CDR3 is 15 residues long. In DNA form, the CDR3 reads TGTGCCAGCAGCTTGAAAGGGGTCGGGCATCAGCCCCAGCATTTT. This gives the protein CASSLKGVGHQPQHF.

This clonotype has a count of ten or more. The V gene is TRBV28, the J gene TRBJ2-7; 10 bases match TRBD2. This CDR3 is built from 18 residues. Germline V gene lookup returns CDR1 MDHEN and CDR2 SYDVKM. Trimming cost V 5 bases and J 2 bases; bases outside gene matches: 15. In DNA, the CDR3 is TGTGCCAGCAGTGCGAGGGTAGCGGGAGGATCATTGCCCTACGAGCAGTACTTC. This sequence encodes CASSARVAGGSLPYEQYF.

The chain's CDR3 is CASISDRDYGYTF. DNA for the CDR3: TGTGCCAGCATCTCCGACAGGGACTATGGCTACACCTTC. V gene TRBV2 combines with J gene TRBJ1-2; TRBD1 matches 7 bases. CDR1 is SNHLY and CDR2 is FYNNEI in the germline V gene. The CDR3 extends over 13 amino acids. V was clipped by 7 bases and J by 3 bases; unmatched bases: 5.

This clonotype was recorded many times. The chain joins TRBV20-1 to TRBJ1-4; D may be TRBD1 (6 bases). Germline CDR1 DFQATT, CDR2 SNEGSKA (reference sequence). This CDR3 has 15 amino acids. The germline V and J ends were trimmed by 0 bases and 4 bases, with 12 bases remaining between them. CDR3 region: CSARDSRGDNEKLFF. DNA for the CDR3: TGCAGTGCTAGAGATAGCAGGGGTGATAATGAAAAACTGTTTTTT.

The chain couples TRBV27 to TRBJ1-6; D perhaps matches TRBD1 (6 bases). The germline CDR1 and CDR2 sequences are MNHEY and SMNVEV (reference sequence). Trimming removed 6 bases at V and 15 bases at J, with 15 bases between. CDR3 length: 12 amino acids. The CDR3 loop reads CASRSTGFRLHF. In DNA form, the CDR3 reads TGTGCCAGCAGGTCTACAGGGTTTCGCCTCCACTTT.

This clonotype has more than one count but fewer than ten. The rearrangement joins TRBV5-4 to TRBJ2-2; the D gene could be TRBD1 or TRBD2 (5 bases each). Deletions cut 4 bases from V and 4 bases from J, with 14 bases between. Looked up from germline, CDR1 is SGHNT and CDR2 is YYREEE (reference sequence). The CDR3 loop spans 15 amino acids. The CDR3 region is CASSTGRFLTGELFF. The CDR3 DNA sequence: TGTGCCAGCAGCACGGGACGGTTCCTCACCGGGGAGCTGTTTTTT.

The sample holds a few counts of this clonotype. V is TRBV5-1 and J is TRBJ1-1; TRBD1 might be the D (5 bases). Germline CDR1 and CDR2: SGHRS and YFSETQ. This CDR3 is 15 amino acids long. Trimming took 4 bases from V and 0 from J, leaving 13 bases between them. CDR3 DNA sequence: TGCGCCAGCAGCAAAACTGGACAACTGAACACTGAAGCTTTCTTT. Residues: CASSKTGQLNTEAFF.

This clonotype was seen a few times. The genes are TRBV9 and TRBJ2-1; a weak D match, TRBD2 (5 bases). Germline CDR1 reads SGDLS; CDR2 reads YYNGEE. V was trimmed by 2 bases and J by 5 bases, leaving 11 bases between them. The CDR3 is made up of 14 amino acids. CDR3 DNA sequence: TGTGCCAGCAGCGTCCAGGTCGGGAACAATGAGCAGTTCTTC. It yields the protein CASSVQVGNNEQFF.

The chain is built from TRBV12-3 or TRBV12-4 and TRBJ1-4; 8 positions agree with TRBD1. V trimming: 2 bases; J trimming: 8 bases; junction bases outside the gene matches: 10. The CDR3 is 16 residues long. CDR3 region: CASSLPETGVGEKLFF. The CDR3 region has the DNA TGTGCCAGCAGTTTACCCGAGACAGGGGTAGGCGAAAAACTGTTTTTT.

The chain joins TRBV25-1 to TRBJ1-6; D gene uncertain. Germline values: CDR1 MGHDK, CDR2 SYGVNS. Between the trimmed V and J ends, which lost 0 bases and 12 bases, there was a span of 12 bases. The CDR3 spans 14 residues. This chain's CDR3 is CASSEYLSLQPLHF. The CDR3 nucleotides are TGTGCCAGCAGTGAATATTTGTCGCTACAACCCCTCCACTTT.

The sample holds a few counts of this clonotype. This sequence joins TRBV30 and TRBJ2-3; D might be TRBD2 (6 bases). Deletions cut 6 bases from V and 4 bases from J, with 17 bases between. Germline CDR1 and CDR2: GTSNPN and SVGIG (reference sequence). CDR3 length equals 14 residues. The CDR3 here is CACSREIGSDTQYF. DNA of the CDR3: TGTGCCTGCTCCCGGGAGATTGGCTCAGATACGCAGTATTTT.

The chain uses TRBV20-1 and TRBJ2-2, with 12 bases identical to TRBD2. This CDR3 is built from 15 residues. Germline CDR1 reads DFQATT; CDR2 reads SNEGSKA (reference sequence). J lost 7 bases, V lost 3 bases, and 6 bases had no gene match. This CDR3 reads CSARPGLAGRGELFF. In DNA form, the CDR3 reads TGCAGTGCTAGGCCCGGACTAGCGGGGCGCGGGGAGCTGTTTTTT.

This clonotype appeared a few times. J is TRBJ2-3 and V is TRBV6-1; TRBD2 matches 7 bases. The CDR3 has 16 residues. The V and J ends lost 5 bases and 4 bases, in that order; junction bases with no gene match: 12. Germline CDR1 and CDR2: MNHNS and SASEGT. The DNA for the CDR3 is TGTGCCAGCAGTCCCTCTAGCGGACACAAGTCAGATACGCAGTATTTT. This codes for CASSPSSGHKSDTQYF.

This clonotype occurred a few times. The chain couples TRBV18 to TRBJ2-7, with 12 bases matching TRBD2. Germline V CDR1 and CDR2: KGHSH, LQKENI. J was trimmed by 5 bases and V by 3 bases; bases with no gene match: 5. The CDR3 runs 15 residues. The CDR3 protein is CASSPTSGSADEQYF. DNA of the CDR3: TGTGCCAGCTCACCGACTAGCGGGAGTGCAGACGAGCAGTACTTC.

The chain couples TRBV2 to TRBJ2-7; 9 positions match TRBD2. V lost 5 bases, J lost 7 bases, and 15 bases stayed unmatched. The germline gives CDR1 SNHLY, CDR2 FYNNEI. This CDR3 region has 16 residues. CDR3 nucleotides: TGTGCCAGCAGTTACTCTCTAGCGGGGACCGGCGGGGAGCAGTACTTC. Translated: CASSYSLAGTGGEQYF.

This chain links TRBV6-5 with TRBJ1-2, with D possibly matching TRBD1 (5 bases). Germline assignment: CDR1 MNHEY and CDR2 SVGAGI. V was clipped by 0 bases and J by 4 bases, with 21 bases between them. The CDR3 extends over 18 amino acids. The CDR3 region is CASSYSRPRVGGSYGYTF. In nucleotides, the CDR3 is TGTGCCAGCAGTTACTCGAGACCGAGAGTCGGGGGGAGCTATGGCTACACCTTC.

This clonotype showed up just a few times. The genes are TRBV28 and TRBJ2-2; maybe TRBD1 (5 bases). The CDR3 loop spans 13 amino acids. Trimming shortened V by 8 bases and J by 3 bases, and 10 bases separated the two germline ends. Germline V gene data show CDR1 as MDHEN and CDR2 as SYDVKM. CDR3 residues: CASQGVYTGELFF. CDR3 in DNA: TGTGCCAGCCAGGGTGTATACACCGGGGAGCTGTTTTTT.